This TCR beta chain is from a study of cytomegalovirus exposure and HLA in healthy donors. CDR1 GTSNPN and CDR2 SVGIG come from the germline V gene (reference sequence). V was pared by 5 bases and J by 4 bases, with 9 bases of the junction left unmatched. This CDR3 is built from 15 residues. General study findings and limits: Cytomegalovirus status, reportedly, was diagnosed with high specificity and sensitivity by the classifier.

The assay was immunoSEQ multiplex PCR, and TCRdb's table has in-frame clones only and misses some. This table has more than 95,000 clones, about 91% appearing once. In regard to this clone: Its antigen is unknown.

The clonotype was recovered from a woman younger than 30 in good health and CMV-seronegative. The chain uses TRBV30 and TRBJ1-4; TRBD1 agrees at 8 bases. Sequencing was carried out using PBMCs. DNA of the CDR3: TGTGCCTGGGGTAAAGGACAGGGCGTTAATGAAAAACTGTTTTTT. It codes for CAWGKGQGVNEKLFF.